The next 26 T cell receptor beta chains were all read from a single sample in a study. TCRdb recomputed calls from the 5' RACE reads with MiXCR, one row per CDR3 protein. Of tens of thousands of distinct CDR3 sequences in the sample, about 28% were seen once. Treg sorting used a CD4+CD25+CD127-/low gate. The material sequenced was tumor-infiltrating Tregs sorted from the breast tumor. The receptors come from a female donor with breast cancer.

This clonotype was seen more than once but under ten times. The chain has TRBV2 and TRBJ2-6; no clear D. Trimming removed 5 bases at V and 2 bases at J, with 7 bases between. CDR1 SNHLY and CDR2 FYNNEI come from the germline V gene. The CDR3 extends over 14 amino acids. As DNA, the CDR3 is TGTGCCAGCAGTACAGTACCTGGGGCCAACGTCCTGACTTTC. This encodes CASSTVPGANVLTF.

The rearrangement uses TRBV6-1 and TRBJ1-1, with D unresolved. Trimming pared 5 bases from V and 4 bases from J, leaving 20 bases between. The CDR3 runs 16 residues. Per the germline V gene, CDR1 is MNHNS and CDR2 is SASEGT. The CDR3 sequence: CASSQPAFRSGTEAFF. The CDR3 nucleotides are TGTGCCAGCAGTCAACCAGCGTTCCGATCGGGCACTGAAGCTTTCTTT.

The rearrangement links TRBV5-8 to TRBJ2-1; the D call may be TRBD1 or TRBD2 (5 bases each). This CDR3 is 14 amino acids long. The ends were cut back, 4 bases at V and 5 bases at J, with 13 bases in the middle. CDR1 SGHTS and CDR2 YDEGEE come from the germline V gene. CDR3 amino acids: CASSRRTDNNEQFF. The CDR3, as DNA: TGTGCCAGCAGCAGGAGGACGGACAACAATGAGCAGTTCTTC.

In this sample, this clonotype turned up a few times. This chain joins TRBV10-3 and TRBJ2-1; 7 bases align to TRBD2. CDR3 length: 14 residues. Trimming took 6 bases from V and 5 from J; bases not matched to a gene: 7. Germline V gene sequence: CDR1 ENHRY, CDR2 SYGVKD. CDR3 region: CAIRRTRRDNEQFF. The CDR3, as DNA: TGTGCCATCAGGAGGACTAGGAGGGACAATGAGCAGTTCTTC.

In this sample, this clonotype turned up a few times. CDR3 amino acids: CATLDRLNQETQYF. The CDR3 bases are TGTGCCACCCTGGACAGGCTAAACCAAGAGACCCAGTACTTC. The chain recombines TRBV6-1 with TRBJ2-5; 7 nucleotides agree with TRBD1. The CDR3 sequence is 14 residues long. Trimming took 10 bases from V and 0 from J; bases not matched to a gene: 8. CDR1 MNHNS and CDR2 SASEGT come from the germline V gene.

This clonotype has just a few counts. This sequence joins TRBV6-2 or TRBV6-3 and TRBJ2-1; D unclear. The V end was cut by 4 bases, the J end by 4 bases, with 8 bases between. The germline V gene encodes CDR1 MNHEY and CDR2 SVGEGT. CDR3 length: 13 residues. The CDR3 nucleotides are TGTGCCAGCAGTTCCTCTTCGTACAATGAGCAGTTCTTC. This encodes CASSSSSYNEQFF.

In its sample, this clonotype was seen a few times. The J gene is TRBJ2-6, the V gene TRBV19, with 9 nucleotides matching TRBD1. This CDR3 region has 15 residues. Germline V gene sequence: CDR1 LNHDA, CDR2 SQIVND (reference sequence). With V trimmed by 8 bases and J by 2 bases, 4 bases remained unmatched. The DNA of the CDR3 is TGTGCCAGTCGTACAGGGGGCACTGGGGCCAACGTCCTGACTTTC. It encodes CASRTGGTGANVLTF. The entire variable domain, with the rest obtained from reference TRBV19 and TRBJ2-6, is as follows: DGGITQSPKYLFRKEGQNVTLSCEQNLNHDAMYWYRQDPGQGLRLIYYSQIVNDFQKGDIAEGYSVSREKKESFPLTVTSAQKNPTAFYLCASRTGGTGANVLTFGAGSRLTVL.

This sequence joins TRBV7-9 and TRBJ2-5; no firm D call. The V end lost 1 base, the J end lost 1 base, and 10 bases lay between the germline ends. This CDR3 has 15 residues. Germline V gene data show CDR1 as SEHNR and CDR2 as FQNEAQ (reference sequence). The CDR3 loop reads CASSLGAAPQETQYF. CDR3 sequence (DNA): TGTGCCAGCAGCTTAGGTGCGGCTCCCCAAGAGACCCAGTACTTC.

Only one count was recorded for this clonotype. The chain couples TRBV7-6 to TRBJ2-7, with 7 bases aligning to TRBD2. The CDR3 has 19 amino acids. V trimming: 5 bases; J trimming: 2 bases; junction bases outside the gene matches: 21. Germline lookup yields CDR1 SGHVS and CDR2 FNYEAQ. The CDR3 spells CASSPLSGTGGRTTYEQYF. The CDR3 DNA reads TGTGCCAGCAGCCCTCTATCCGGGACTGGCGGGAGAACTACCTACGAGCAGTACTTC.

This clonotype was observed at least ten times. The CDR3 spells CASSTDGPYEQYF. In DNA, the CDR3 is TGTGCCAGCAGCACCGACGGTCCCTACGAGCAGTACTTC. V gene TRBV4-2 combines with J gene TRBJ2-7; D not certain. Germline V CDR1 and CDR2: LGHNA, YNFKEQ. The CDR3 runs to 13 residues. The V end lost 5 bases, the J end lost 2 bases, and 10 bases lay between the germline ends.

Only a few counts were recorded for this clonotype. This chain connects TRBV12-3 or TRBV12-4 to TRBJ2-2, with 15 bases lining up with TRBD2. The V segment lost 5 bases and the J segment 7 bases; nucleotides outside the gene matches: 5. This CDR3 has 16 amino acids. CDR3 nucleotide sequence: TGTGCCAGCAGTCAGGGACTAGCGGGAGGTGGCGGGGAGCTGTTTTTT. This codes for CASSQGLAGGGGELFF.

A word on this clonotype: This may come from a read error, since a much larger clone is one base off. The chain uses TRBV20-1 and TRBJ1-2; a weak D match, TRBD1 (6 bases). The CDR3 consists of 13 residues. Germline values: CDR1 DFQATT, CDR2 SNEGSKA (reference sequence). V was shortened by 6 bases and J by 8 bases, with 19 bases between the two germline ends. The DNA for the CDR3 is TGCAGTGCGCCCCGGGACACCTCTCGAGGCTACACCTTC. Translated: CSAPRDTSRGYTF.

About this clonotype: At one end the junction does not follow the germline gene, possibly because of a read error. The rearrangement uses TRBV7-2 and TRBJ2-5; 9 positions match TRBD1. The CDR3 consists of 14 residues. Germline V CDR1 and CDR2: SGHTA, FQGNSA. The CDR3 DNA is TGTGCCGGCAGCTTAGACAGGGGGAAAGAGACCCAGTACTTC. Amino acid sequence: CAGSLDRGKETQYF.

This clonotype turned up a few times. The chain links TRBV5-6 to TRBJ2-3, with 10 nucleotides matching TRBD2. Germline lookup yields CDR1 SGHDT and CDR2 YYEEEE. J was trimmed by 2 bases and V by 4 bases; bases with no gene match: 7. The CDR3 length is 16 residues. CDR3 sequence (DNA): TGTGCCAGCAGCACGACAGGACTAGCGGACACAGATACGCAGTATTTT. This gives the protein CASSTTGLADTDTQYF. Using reference TRBV5-6 and TRBJ2-3 for the parts outside the CDR3, the full variable domain is DAGVTQSPTHLIKTRGQQVTLRCSPKSGHDTVSWYQQALGQGPQFIFQYYEEEERQRGNFPDRFSGHQFPNYSSELNVNALLLGDSALYLCASSTTGLADTDTQYFGPGTRLTVL.

This clonotype appeared a few times. The chain carries TRBV7-2 and TRBJ2-7, with TRBD2 matching 9 bases. The V gene's germline CDR1 is SGHTA and CDR2 FQGNSA. CDR3 length: 14 residues. With 5 bases clipped from V and 8 bases from J, the junction kept 10 bases outside the gene matches. CDR3 DNA: TGTGCCAGCAGCATTAGCGGGAGCCCCTCCAAGCAGTACTTC. Translation: CASSISGSPSKQYF.

Points on this clonotype: A much larger clone sits a single nucleotide away, making a read error possible. The chain couples TRBV29-1 to TRBJ1-2; 8 nucleotides align to TRBD1. The CDR3 is made up of 14 amino acids. Germline CDR1 reads SQVTM; CDR2 reads ANQGSEA. The ends lost 6 bases at V and 2 bases at J; junction bases unmatched: 8. CDR3 region: CSVTTGTGNYGYTF. The CDR3 region has the DNA TGCAGCGTCACCACCGGGACAGGCAACTATGGCTACACCTTC. Full variable domain (rest looked up from reference TRBV29-1 and TRBJ1-2): SAVISQKPSRDICQRGTSLTIQCQVDSQVTMMFWYRQQPGQSLTLIATANQGSEATYESGFVIDKFPISRPNLTFSTLTVSNMSPEDSSIYLCSVTTGTGNYGYTFGSGTRLTVV.

Notes on this clonotype: Since a much larger clone is just one base distant, this may be a read error. This sequence joins TRBV20-1 and TRBJ2-5; TRBD2 might be the D (5 bases). The CDR3 is 12 amino acids. Germline V lookup: CDR1 DFQATT, CDR2 SNEGSKA (reference sequence). V lost 5 bases to trimming and J lost 7 bases, with 14 bases between them. CDR3 protein: CSAAGVMGTQYF. CDR3 sequence (DNA): TGCAGTGCTGCCGGGGTAATGGGGACCCAGTACTTC.

This sequence joins TRBV7-9 and TRBJ2-1; 11 nucleotides line up with TRBD2. Looked up from germline, CDR1 is SEHNR and CDR2 is FQNEAQ (reference sequence). The trim removed 2 bases at V and 5 bases at J, leaving 5 bases unmatched. The CDR3 consists of 16 residues. The CDR3 region is CASSLPSGGPHNEQFF. CDR3 sequence (DNA): TGTGCCAGCAGCTTACCTAGCGGGGGGCCTCACAATGAGCAGTTCTTC.

This clonotype was detected only a few times. The genes are TRBV18 and TRBJ1-5, with D possibly matching TRBD1 (5 bases). The CDR3 length is 15 residues. The germline V gene has CDR1 KGHSH and CDR2 LQKENI. Trimming cost V 1 base and J 2 bases, with 9 bases left between them. CDR3 residues: CASSPRGDGNQPQHF. The CDR3, as DNA: TGTGCCAGCTCACCACGGGGGGATGGCAATCAGCCCCAGCATTTT.

The chain couples TRBV15 to TRBJ1-1; a weak D match, TRBD1 (5 bases). Trimming took off 2 bases at V and 5 bases at J, with 18 bases between the two ends. Germline V gene lookup returns CDR1 LNHNV and CDR2 YYDKDF (reference sequence). This CDR3 region has 16 residues. CDR3 nucleotides: TGTGCCACCAGCAGAAACCCCAGGCGGGGGAGTACTGAAGCTTTCTTT. Protein: CATSRNPRRGSTEAFF.

The chain is built from TRBV20-1 and TRBJ1-1, with D possibly matching TRBD1 (6 bases). Per germline, CDR1 DFQATT and CDR2 SNEGSKA (reference sequence). The V and J ends lost 4 bases and 0 bases respectively, with 15 bases between them. This CDR3 spans 15 amino acids. Here the CDR3 DNA reads TGCAGTGCTAACCCGACGACAGGATTGAACACTGAAGCTTTCTTT. It encodes CSANPTTGLNTEAFF.

This clonotype turned up a few times. The gene calls are TRBV28 and TRBJ1-5; the match to TRBD1 covers 7 bases. Germline trimming cut 2 bases from V and 3 bases from J; bases unmatched to any gene: 4. The CDR3 length is 15 residues. Germline V gene data show CDR1 as MDHEN and CDR2 as SYDVKM. The DNA for the CDR3 is TGTGCCAGCAGTTTACGAGACAGGGACAATCAGCCCCAGCATTTT. Protein: CASSLRDRDNQPQHF.

A few counts support this clonotype. The V call is TRBV5-1, the J call TRBJ2-2; 7 bases fit TRBD2. The CDR3 has 14 amino acids. The junction had 3 bases not matched to a gene; V was cut back by 3 bases and J by 4 bases. The V gene's germline CDR1 is SGHRS and CDR2 YFSETQ. This CDR3 is CASSSGGLTGELFF. DNA for the CDR3: TGCGCCAGCAGCTCGGGAGGCCTCACCGGGGAGCTGTTTTTT.

This clonotype was counted many times. The chain links TRBV25-1 to TRBJ1-5; D not resolved. There are 13 residues in the CDR3. Germline CDR1 MGHDK, CDR2 SYGVNS. V was trimmed by 8 bases and J by 3 bases, leaving 11 bases between them. CDR3 sequence (DNA): TGTGCCAGCGGGTTAATCTACAATCAGCCCCAGCATTTT. Translation gives CASGLIYNQPQHF.

The chain employs TRBV29-1 and TRBJ1-1; the match to TRBD1 covers 7 bases. The CDR3 is made up of 12 amino acids. The germline V gene has CDR1 SQVTM and CDR2 ANQGSEA. V lost 7 bases to trimming and J lost 5 bases; unmatched junction nucleotides: 7. The CDR3 protein is CSAMGQTTEAFF. The CDR3 DNA reads TGCAGCGCGATGGGACAGACGACTGAAGCTTTCTTT.

On this clonotype: A much larger clone differs from this one at a single base, so this may be a read error. V and J are TRBV11-2 and TRBJ2-7; a possible D gene is TRBD2 (5 bases). Germline assignment: CDR1 SGHAT and CDR2 FQNNGV. The CDR3 extends over 13 amino acids. The CDR3 DNA is TGTGCCAGCAGCTTAGGAGGGAACTACGGGCAGTACTTC. Residues: CASSLGGNYGQYF.